These 29 T cell receptor beta chains share one sample of origin, sequenced in a study of metastatic and nonmetastatic thyroid tumors. All patients were untreated before thyroid surgery. TCRdb re-called the PCR reads via MiXCR. The sample yields about 40,000 clones, 11% seen once. Sequencing used blood. Receptors were obtained from a female donor with papillary thyroid cancer or a benign thyroid nodule (not recorded which). Some clones in this sample may be carry-over from other donors' samples.

This clone is categorized as medium-sized. The genes are TRBV24-1 and TRBJ2-7; 13 nucleotides agree with TRBD2. Germline V gene data show CDR1 as KGHDR and CDR2 as SFDVKD. The length of the CDR3 is 16 residues. V trimming: 3 bases; J trimming: 3 bases; junction bases outside the gene matches: 4. DNA for the CDR3: TGTGCCACCAGTGATCGCAGACTAGCGGGAGGCTACGAGCAGTACTTC. This sequence encodes CATSDRRLAGGYEQYF.

J is TRBJ1-2 and V is TRBV20-1; D uncertain. Germline V gene sequence: CDR1 DFQATT, CDR2 SNEGSKA (reference sequence). The CDR3 sequence is 15 residues long. V gave up 5 bases and J gave up 4 bases, with 20 bases separating them. CDR3 DNA sequence: TGCAGTGCTCTCCAGCTATCCTGGTGGGGCTATGGCTACACCTTC. Its translation is CSALQLSWWGYGYTF.

There are many counts of this clone. The J gene is TRBJ2-2, the V gene TRBV2, with a tentative D call TRBD2 (6 bases). Germline V gene lookup returns CDR1 SNHLY and CDR2 FYNNEI. The CDR3 is made up of 15 amino acids. With 7 bases removed from V and 2 bases from J, the gap between germline ends came to 14 bases. CDR3 protein: CASTGGIFNTGELFF. The DNA of the CDR3 is TGTGCCAGCACTGGGGGGATCTTTAACACCGGGGAGCTGTTTTTT.

This chain connects TRBV10-3 to TRBJ2-1; D is undetermined. V shed 2 bases and J shed 7 bases, with 9 bases lying between them. This CDR3 comprises 13 residues. CDR1 and CDR2 from the germline V gene are ENHRY and SYGVKD. CDR3 nucleotide sequence: TGTGCCATCAGTGAGCTCTCTTTAAATGAGCAGTTCTTC. It translates to CAISELSLNEQFF.

This clone occurred many times. This chain uses TRBV7-2 with TRBJ2-3, with 7 bases matching TRBD2. V was pared by 1 base and J by 5 bases, with 0 bases of the junction left unmatched. This CDR3 is built from 13 residues. The germline CDR1 and CDR2 sequences are SGHTA and FQGNSA. CDR3 region: CASSLEREDTQYF. CDR3 nucleotides: TGTGCCAGCAGCTTAGAGCGGGAAGATACGCAGTATTTT.

This clone has only a few counts. This may come from a read error, since a much larger clone is one base off. Within the sample, other DNA sequences also encode this same CDR3. The gene calls are TRBV29-1 and TRBJ2-7; tentatively, D is TRBD1 or TRBD2 (5 bases each). Germline CDR1 is SQVTM and CDR2 is ANQGSEA. The CDR3 extends over 12 amino acids. The CDR3 DNA reads TGCAGCGTTGAAGATCTTGGGGACGAGCAGTACTTT. This codes for CSVEDLGDEQYF.

This clone was recorded at least ten times. The chain combines TRBV18 with TRBJ2-5, with TRBD2 identical over 9 bases. CDR1 is KGHSH, CDR2 LQKENI, per germline. V shed 4 bases, J shed 10 bases, and the junction held 13 bases outside the gene matches. This CDR3 spans 15 amino acids. The CDR3 reads CASSLRLAERGDQYF. The CDR3 coding sequence is TGTGCCAGCTCACTACGACTAGCGGAACGGGGTGACCAGTACTTC.

Worth noting for this clone: A much larger clone differs from this one at a single base, so this may be a read error. The genes are TRBV4-2 and TRBJ2-1; D is possibly TRBD1 (5 bases). Germline V CDR1 and CDR2: LGHNA, YNFKEQ. This CDR3 spans 14 amino acids. Deletions cut 0 bases from V and 4 bases from J, with 7 bases between. The CDR3 sequence is CASSQEGQYNEQFF. The CDR3 nucleotides are TGTGCCAGCAGCCAAGAAGGACAATACAATGAGCAGTTCTTC.

This clone came up many times. This sequence joins TRBV12-5 and TRBJ2-3; 14 positions match TRBD2. CDR1 is LGHNT and CDR2 is FRNRAP in the germline V gene. V was clipped by 5 bases and J by 4 bases; unmatched bases: 5. The CDR3 spans 16 residues. The CDR3 sequence: CASGPGTSGSADTQYF. The CDR3 DNA sequence: TGTGCTAGTGGTCCGGGGACTAGCGGGAGTGCAGATACGCAGTATTTT.

The sample holds many counts of this clone. The chain combines TRBV7-9 with TRBJ1-4; D is perhaps TRBD1 (5 bases). This CDR3 spans 14 amino acids. V was cut by 5 bases and J by 6 bases, with 13 bases left in between. Germline V gene sequence: CDR1 SEHNR, CDR2 FQNEAQ (reference sequence). CDR3 protein: CASSTVGGDEKLFF. In DNA form, the CDR3 reads TGTGCCAGCAGCACCGTCGGGGGAGATGAAAAACTGTTTTTT. The full variable domain, rest sourced from reference TRBV7-9 and TRBJ1-4, is DTGVSQNPRHKITKRGQNVTFRCDPISEHNRLYWYRQTLGQGPEFLTYFQNEAQLEKSRLLSDRFSAERPKGSFSTLEIQRTEQGDSAMYLCASSTVGGDEKLFFGSGTQLSVL.

Note on this clone: This clone may be a read error of a much larger clone one base away. The CDR3 nucleotides are TGTGCCAGCTCATCACGAGAGACCTCGGACACTGAAGCTTTCTTT. This translates into CASSSRETSDTEAFF. The V and J genes are TRBV18 and TRBJ1-1; D is undetermined. Germline V CDR1 and CDR2: KGHSH, LQKENI. The CDR3 extends over 15 amino acids. Trimming stripped 5 bases from V and 3 bases from J, with 16 bases between.

This clone was seen many times. The J gene is TRBJ2-7, the V gene TRBV18; 10 nucleotides align to TRBD1. V lost 3 bases, J lost 3 bases, and 5 bases stayed unmatched. Germline assignment: CDR1 KGHSH and CDR2 LQKENI. This CDR3 has 15 amino acids. The CDR3, as DNA: TGTGCCAGCTCACCGGGACAGGGGTACCTCTACGAGCAGTACTTC. Translated: CASSPGQGYLYEQYF.

The genes are TRBV20-1 and TRBJ1-2, with D uncertain. The CDR3 totals 13 residues. Per germline, CDR1 DFQATT and CDR2 SNEGSKA (reference sequence). The V gene lost 6 bases and the J gene lost 2 bases, with 13 bases spanning the gap. The CDR3 DNA follows: TGCAGTGCACTCCTAACCCGAAACTATGGCTACACCTTC. This sequence encodes CSALLTRNYGYTF.

Many counts were recorded for this clone. The V and J genes are TRBV28 and TRBJ2-7; 16 nucleotides match TRBD2. CDR1 is MDHEN, CDR2 SYDVKM, per germline. The CDR3 spans 17 residues. Trimming cost V 6 bases and J 1 base; bases outside gene matches: 6. The CDR3 DNA reads as TGTGCCAGCAGCGACGGGACTAGCGGGAGGGGGTCCTACGAGCAGTACTTC. Translated, it gives CASSDGTSGRGSYEQYF.

In this sample, this clone turned up many times. This sequence joins TRBV14 and TRBJ2-7, with unresolved D. The CDR3 totals 13 residues. Germline lookup yields CDR1 SGHDN and CDR2 FVKESK. V lost 4 bases, J lost 1 base, and 8 bases lay in between. Written as DNA, the CDR3 is TGTGCCAGCAGCCTCTGGGGATCCTACGAGCAGTACTTC. This translates into CASSLWGSYEQYF.

As concerns this clone: At the DNA level, this CDR3 is encoded by other sequences in the same sample as well. The chain links TRBV28 to TRBJ1-3, with D hard to call. Trimming pared 5 bases from V and 3 bases from J, leaving 26 bases between. The CDR3 is 19 amino acids. Germline V gives CDR1 MDHEN, CDR2 SYDVKM. The CDR3 loop reads CASSGIRRGTITRGNTIYF. The CDR3 DNA sequence: TGTGCCAGCAGTGGTATCCGGAGAGGTACCATAACTCGTGGAAACACCATATATTTT. Based on the CDR3 plus reference TRBV28 and TRBJ1-3, the full variable domain is DVKVTQSSRYLVKRTGEKVFLECVQDMDHENMFWYRQDPGLGLRLIYFSYDVKMKEKGDIPEGYSVSREKKERFSLILESASTNQTSMYLCASSGIRRGTITRGNTIYFGEGSWLTVV.

On this clone itself: A read error may explain this, as a much larger clone is one base away. The chain combines TRBV10-3 with TRBJ1-1; D might be TRBD1 (6 bases). This CDR3 is built from 16 residues. The germline V gene has CDR1 ENHRY and CDR2 SYGVKD. CDR3 sequence: CSISENAGTYNTEAFF. In DNA, the CDR3 is TGTTCCATCAGTGAAAACGCCGGGACATATAACACTGAAGCTTTCTTT.

This clone has ten or more counts. The gene calls are TRBV20-1 and TRBJ2-2; a possible D gene is TRBD1 (5 bases). The V end was cut by 2 bases, the J end by 2 bases, with 9 bases between. In germline, CDR1 is DFQATT, CDR2 SNEGSKA (reference sequence). There are 14 residues in the CDR3. CDR3 nucleotides: TGCAGTGCTAGAAGCCAGGGAAACACCGGGGAGCTGTTTTTT. Residues: CSARSQGNTGELFF.

This clone was detected many times. The chain couples TRBV7-9 to TRBJ1-5, with D possibly TRBD1 on 5 matching bases. This CDR3 is 14 amino acids long. The germline gives CDR1 SEHNR, CDR2 FQNEAQ (reference sequence). Trimming shortened V by 1 base and J by 4 bases, and 8 bases separated the two germline ends. The CDR3 here is CASSLEQGNQPQHF. As DNA, the CDR3 is TGTGCCAGCAGCTTAGAGCAGGGTAATCAGCCCCAGCATTTT.

This clone showed up many times. The chain links TRBV5-1 to TRBJ2-6; D unresolved. This CDR3 has 15 residues. Per the germline V gene, CDR1 is SGHRS and CDR2 is YFSETQ. Deletions cut 0 bases from V and 0 bases from J, with 4 bases between. CDR3 in DNA: TGCGCCAGCAGCTTGGACATCTCTGGGGCCAACGTCCTGACTTTC. Translated: CASSLDISGANVLTF.

This clone has at least ten counts. This sample includes further DNA sequences coding for the same CDR3. V is TRBV6-1 and J is TRBJ2-7; 8 bases are shared with TRBD2. Germline V CDR1 and CDR2: MNHNS, SASEGT. The CDR3 sequence is 12 residues long. V lost 7 bases and J lost 6; bases outside the gene matches: 5. DNA of the CDR3: TGTGCCAGCACCAACGGGGGGGCCGAGCAGTACTTC. Protein product: CASTNGGAEQYF.

In its sample, this clone was seen a few times. The V gene is TRBV28, the J gene TRBJ2-7; D gene uncertain. Germline V gene lookup returns CDR1 MDHEN and CDR2 SYDVKM. The CDR3 consists of 14 residues. With 6 bases removed from V and 3 bases from J, the gap between germline ends came to 15 bases. The DNA of the CDR3 is TGTGCCAGCAGCCTACCCCCCGGAAGCTACGAGCAGTACTTC. This encodes CASSLPPGSYEQYF.

This clone was recorded many times. The chain joins TRBV20-1 to TRBJ1-1; TRBD1 aligns across 11 bases. The trim removed 2 bases at V and 5 bases at J, leaving 10 bases unmatched. Germline V gene data show CDR1 as DFQATT and CDR2 as SNEGSKA (reference sequence). The CDR3 spans 16 residues. CDR3 residues: CSARPQDRGRWTEAFF. CDR3 bases: TGCAGTGCTAGACCCCAGGACAGGGGGCGATGGACTGAAGCTTTCTTT.

This clone was observed at least ten times. The sample has other DNA sequences that encode this CDR3 too. The chain links TRBV5-1 to TRBJ2-3; D gene ambiguous. CDR1 is SGHRS and CDR2 is YFSETQ in the germline V gene. With 0 bases removed from V and 2 bases from J, the gap between germline ends came to 7 bases. This CDR3 has 14 residues. The CDR3 loop is CASSLGRITDTQYF. In DNA, the CDR3 is TGCGCCAGCAGCTTGGGGCGGATCACAGATACGCAGTATTTT.

This clone was seen ten or more times. This rearrangement joins TRBV4-1 to TRBJ2-3; D uncertain. V was cut by 4 bases and J by 0 bases, with 8 bases left in between. The CDR3 is made up of 14 amino acids. The germline CDR1 and CDR2 sequences are MGHRA and YSYEKL. CDR3 DNA sequence: TGCGCCAGCAGCCGAATGAGTAGCACAGATACGCAGTATTTT. This translates into CASSRMSSTDTQYF.

The sample holds many counts of this clone. This sequence may be a read error, since a much larger clone differs from it by one base. Lacking the conserved final phenylalanine or tryptophan, this CDR3 likely reflects a read error. The gene calls are TRBV6-1 and TRBJ1-3, with D unresolved. Germline V lookup: CDR1 MNHNS, CDR2 SASEGT. The CDR3 totals 15 residues. Deletions cut 10 bases from V and 0 bases from J, with 16 bases between. As DNA, the CDR3 is TGTGCCACAATGGAGACCACCAGCTCTGGAAACACCATATATTCT. It encodes CATMETTSSGNTIYS.

This clone has a count of ten or more. This rearrangement joins TRBV25-1 to TRBJ2-7, with a weak D call TRBD1 (7 bases). This CDR3 comprises 13 residues. V lost 5 bases to trimming and J lost 6 bases, with 14 bases between them. The V gene's germline CDR1 is MGHDK and CDR2 SYGVNS. CDR3 loop: CASSNRGGSEQYF. The CDR3 DNA follows: TGTGCCAGCAGTAACAGGGGAGGATCCGAGCAGTACTTC.

This clone has ten or more counts. The chain joins TRBV11-2 to TRBJ1-3; D uncertain. CDR1 SGHAT and CDR2 FQNNGV come from the germline V gene. The CDR3 is made up of 12 amino acids. The V and J ends lost 5 bases and 0 bases respectively, with 2 bases between them. CDR3 loop: CASSHSGNTIYF. For the CDR3, the DNA is TGTGCCAGCAGCCACTCTGGAAACACCATATATTTT.

The sample holds many counts of this clone. The V gene is TRBV19, the J gene TRBJ2-2; no clear D. The CDR3 consists of 18 residues. In germline, CDR1 is LNHDA, CDR2 SQIVND (reference sequence). Trimming cost V 8 bases and J 0 bases, with 22 bases left between them. CDR3 DNA sequence: TGTGCCAGTGCCTCTTGGGTAGCCGGAGCGCCGAACACCGGGGAGCTGTTTTTT. Translation gives CASASWVAGAPNTGELFF.